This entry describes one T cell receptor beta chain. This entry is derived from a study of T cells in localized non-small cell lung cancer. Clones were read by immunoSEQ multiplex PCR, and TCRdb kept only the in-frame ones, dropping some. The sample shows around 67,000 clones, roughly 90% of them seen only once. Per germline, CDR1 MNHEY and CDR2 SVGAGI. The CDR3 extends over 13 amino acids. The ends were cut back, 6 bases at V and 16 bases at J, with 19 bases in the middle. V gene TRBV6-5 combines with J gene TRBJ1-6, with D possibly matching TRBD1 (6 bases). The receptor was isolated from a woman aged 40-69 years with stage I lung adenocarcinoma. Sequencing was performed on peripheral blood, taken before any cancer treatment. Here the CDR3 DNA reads TGTGCCAGCAGGAACCGGGACATTATTTCTCTCCACTTT. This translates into CASRNRDIISLHF.